These 25 T cell receptor beta chains were all obtained from the same sample, sequenced in a study of immunodeficiency. The table came from immunoSEQ multiplex PCR; TCRdb's copy has only in-frame clones and leaves some out. The table includes 1,400 to 1,500 clones, over 90% detected once. Source material: CD8+ T cells from blood. Receptor source: a human donor in good health.

V is TRBV2 and J is TRBJ1-1; perhaps TRBD1 as D (5 bases). Germline CDR1 and CDR2: SNHLY and FYNNEI. V was clipped by 2 bases and J by 1 base, with 8 bases between them. The CDR3 totals 14 residues. The CDR3 sequence: CASSETGGNTEAFF. The CDR3 DNA reads TGTGCCAGCAGTGAAACGGGGGGGAACACTGAAGCTTTCTTT.

This chain links TRBV15 with TRBJ2-3; D is unclear. Germline V gene data show CDR1 as LNHNV and CDR2 as YYDKDF (reference sequence). V lost 3 bases, J lost 1 base, and 11 bases lay in between. There are 15 residues in the CDR3. CDR3 DNA sequence: TGTGCCACCAGCAGTTCTAGATTTCGCACAGATACGCAGTATTTT. This encodes CATSSSRFRTDTQYF.

This rearrangement joins TRBV6-5 to TRBJ1-1; D is unclear. Germline values: CDR1 MNHEY, CDR2 SVGAGI. The CDR3 runs 13 residues. V was trimmed by 8 bases and J by 1 base, leaving 11 bases between them. The CDR3 nucleotides are TGTGCCAGCCGCTTTAGGGAGAACACTGAAGCTTTCTTT. Translated: CASRFRENTEAFF.

The rearrangement uses TRBV9 and TRBJ2-1, with D tentatively TRBD2 (6 bases). Trimming stripped 0 bases from V and 7 bases from J, with 17 bases between. This CDR3 has 16 amino acids. Germline assignment: CDR1 SGDLS and CDR2 YYNGEE. CDR3 nucleotides: TGTGCCAGCAGCGTAGAAGGTAGCGGTATACTGAATGAGCAGTTCTTC. It is translated as CASSVEGSGILNEQFF.

CDR3 bases: TGTGCCACCAGCAGAGGGACTAGCGGGTTGGCAGATACGCAGTATTTT. Translating it yields CATSRGTSGLADTQYF. This chain connects TRBV15 to TRBJ2-3; 11 nucleotides line up with TRBD2. V gave up 1 base and J gave up 4 bases; unmatched junction bases: 4. Germline V gene data show CDR1 as LNHNV and CDR2 as YYDKDF (reference sequence). This CDR3 has 16 amino acids.

This rearrangement joins TRBV7-9 to TRBJ1-2; 7 positions agree with TRBD1. CDR3 length equals 15 residues. Germline V gene data show CDR1 as SEHNR and CDR2 as FQNEAQ (reference sequence). J was trimmed by 4 bases and V by 2 bases; bases with no gene match: 7. The CDR3 protein is CASSLPGQTVYGYTF. CDR3 coding DNA: TGTGCCAGCAGCTTACCGGGACAGACTGTCTATGGCTACACCTTC.

The rearrangement uses TRBV27 and TRBJ1-5, with D possibly TRBD1 on 6 matching bases. Per germline, CDR1 MNHEY and CDR2 SMNVEV (reference sequence). V was cut by 2 bases and J by 4 bases, with 15 bases left in between. This CDR3 has 16 amino acids. The chain's CDR3 is CASSLGRGAVNQPQHF. CDR3 nucleotide sequence: TGTGCCAGCAGTTTAGGGAGGGGGGCCGTGAATCAGCCCCAGCATTTT.

CDR3 sequence (DNA): TGTGCCAGCTCACCCGGCAGGTACTACGAGCAGTACTTC. Amino acids: CASSPGRYYEQYF. The V call is TRBV18, the J call TRBJ2-7; no definite D call. Per germline, CDR1 KGHSH and CDR2 LQKENI. This CDR3 is 13 amino acids long. Trimming removed 3 bases at V and 3 bases at J, with 9 bases between.

The chain carries TRBV23-1 and TRBJ1-5, with 8 bases identical to TRBD1. TRBV23-1 is known as an ORF, though its function is uncertain. This CDR3 contains 15 residues. With 0 bases clipped from V and 7 bases from J, the junction kept 5 bases outside the gene matches. CDR3 residues: CASSQSRTGQQPQHF. The CDR3 bases are TGCGCCAGCAGTCAATCTAGGACAGGGCAACAGCCCCAGCATTTT.

The V and J genes are TRBV2 and TRBJ1-1; TRBD1 agrees at 7 bases. V was pared by 3 bases and J by 6 bases, with 7 bases of the junction left unmatched. The CDR3 is made up of 14 amino acids. Germline loops: CDR1 SNHLY, CDR2 FYNNEI. The CDR3 sequence: CASSEGQSVSEAFF. DNA for the CDR3: TGTGCCAGCAGTGAGGGACAGTCAGTATCTGAAGCTTTCTTT. The whole variable domain, filled in from reference TRBV2 and TRBJ1-1, reads EPEVTQTPSHQVTQMGQEVILRCVPISNHLYFYWYRQILGQKVEFLVSFYNNEISEKSEIFDDQFSVERPDGSNFTLKIRSTKLEDSAMYFCASSEGQSVSEAFFGQGTRLTVV.

The chain is built from TRBV20-1 and TRBJ1-2; possibly TRBD1 for D (6 bases). CDR3 length: 11 amino acids. CDR1 is DFQATT, CDR2 SNEGSKA, per germline (reference sequence). Trimming stripped 6 bases from V and 7 bases from J, with 12 bases between. The CDR3 region has the DNA TGCAGTGCCGACAGGTTCCGTGGCTACACCTTC. Its translation is CSADRFRGYTF.

This chain joins TRBV6-5 and TRBJ1-2; maybe TRBD1 (5 bases). CDR1 and CDR2 (germline): MNHEY, SVGAGI. This CDR3 has 14 amino acids. V was clipped by 0 bases and J by 4 bases, with 9 bases between them. In nucleotides, the CDR3 is TGTGCCAGCAGTTACTCTCGCGGGGCCTATGGCTACACCTTC. Amino acid sequence: CASSYSRGAYGYTF.

The chain combines TRBV28 with TRBJ2-7; a weak D match, TRBD1 (6 bases). The V and J ends lost 2 bases and 2 bases respectively, with 10 bases between them. The CDR3 is 14 residues long. Per the germline V gene, CDR1 is MDHEN and CDR2 is SYDVKM. This chain's CDR3 is CASSLGGRPYEQYF. CDR3 nucleotides: TGTGCCAGCAGTTTAGGGGGCCGACCCTACGAGCAGTACTTC.

The CDR3 is CASSLAWGLPNNEQFF. CDR3 DNA sequence: TGTGCCAGCAGCTTAGCCTGGGGACTACCCAACAATGAGCAGTTCTTC. This chain joins TRBV7-2 and TRBJ2-1; 7 bases agree with TRBD2. The V segment lost 0 bases and the J segment 5 bases; nucleotides outside the gene matches: 7. This CDR3 contains 16 residues. Germline loops: CDR1 SGHTA, CDR2 FQGNSA.

The chain has TRBV4-1 and TRBJ2-7; no firm D call. CDR3 length: 13 amino acids. The germline V gene encodes CDR1 MGHRA and CDR2 YSYEKL. The V end lost 0 bases, the J end lost 5 bases, and 8 bases lay between the germline ends. CDR3 DNA: TGCGCCAGCAGCCAAGATTCGATCCACGAGCAGTACTTC. Translation gives CASSQDSIHEQYF.

This chain uses TRBV6-2 or TRBV6-3 with TRBJ1-1; D is ambiguous. The germline V gene encodes CDR1 MNHEY and CDR2 SVGEGT. V was clipped by 0 bases and J by 0 bases, with 17 bases between them. There are 18 residues in the CDR3. DNA for the CDR3: TGTGCCAGCAGTTACTCGAAGGGATATCCTTTAATGAACACTGAAGCTTTCTTT. Protein: CASSYSKGYPLMNTEAFF.

This clone was picked up one time. J is TRBJ2-2 and V is TRBV4-1, with 8 bases matching TRBD1. This CDR3 comprises 16 residues. V lost 5 bases to trimming and J lost 6 bases; unmatched junction nucleotides: 11. Germline lookup yields CDR1 MGHRA and CDR2 YSYEKL. CDR3 loop: CASSYPPGQVSGELFF. Written as DNA, the CDR3 is TGCGCCAGCAGCTACCCTCCGGGACAGGTGTCCGGGGAGCTGTTTTTT.

The chain combines TRBV5-8 with TRBJ1-2; tentative D call: TRBD1 (5 bases). The CDR3 is 16 amino acids. Deletions cut 1 base from V and 2 bases from J, with 15 bases between. Looked up from germline, CDR1 is SGHTS and CDR2 is YDEGEE. This chain's CDR3 is CASSLKGTAENYGYTF. The CDR3 coding sequence is TGTGCCAGCAGCTTGAAGGGGACCGCAGAAAACTATGGCTACACCTTC.

V is TRBV6-6 and J is TRBJ1-3; the D gene is possibly TRBD1 (5 bases). The V gene lost 3 bases and the J gene lost 0 bases, with 12 bases spanning the gap. This CDR3 is built from 16 residues. Germline V CDR1 and CDR2: MNHNY, SVGAGI (reference sequence). CDR3 sequence (DNA): TGTGCCAGCAGTTATGGCAGGGTCGACTCTGGAAACACCATATATTTT. This codes for CASSYGRVDSGNTIYF.

The gene calls are TRBV3-1 (or the pseudogene TRBV3-2) and TRBJ2-5; tentative D call: TRBD1 (6 bases). The CDR3 runs 14 residues. V was shortened by 3 bases and J by 5 bases, with 13 bases between the two germline ends. Per the germline V gene, CDR1 is LGHDT and CDR2 is YNNKEL (reference sequence). CDR3 bases: TGTGCCAGCAGCCACATGGGGGACATGGAGACCCAGTACTTC. This sequence encodes CASSHMGDMETQYF.

The CDR3 reads CASRPRPLNTEAFF. CDR3 bases: TGTGCCAGCAGGCCTAGGCCCTTAAACACTGAAGCTTTCTTT. The V gene is TRBV27, the J gene TRBJ1-1; D gene uncertain. CDR1 is MNHEY and CDR2 is SMNVEV in the germline V gene (reference sequence). V was clipped by 6 bases and J by 2 bases, with 13 bases between them. This CDR3 has 14 residues.

The CDR3 nucleotides are TGTGCCAGCAGCTTGGAGGCCTTAGGAGATACGCAGTATTTT. As protein: CASSLEALGDTQYF. The chain is built from TRBV5-4 and TRBJ2-3; D gene ambiguous. Trimming pared 0 bases from V and 5 bases from J, leaving 10 bases between. CDR1 and CDR2 from the germline V gene are SGHNT and YYREEE (reference sequence). This CDR3 contains 14 residues.

V is TRBV19 and J is TRBJ2-1, with 9 bases lining up with TRBD1. The CDR3 has 15 residues. The germline V gene has CDR1 LNHDA and CDR2 SQIVND (reference sequence). The junction had 6 bases not matched to a gene; V was cut back by 7 bases and J by 2 bases. The CDR3 DNA reads TGTGCCAGTACCCCGGGACAGGGTACCTACAATGAGCAGTTCTTC. This codes for CASTPGQGTYNEQFF.

A few counts support this clone. This rearrangement joins TRBV19 to TRBJ1-2; 8 nucleotides line up with TRBD1. Per the germline V gene, CDR1 is LNHDA and CDR2 is SQIVND (reference sequence). The CDR3 runs to 14 residues. Germline trimming cut 5 bases from V and 4 bases from J; bases unmatched to any gene: 6. The CDR3 loop reads CASSFRGPGYGYTF. For the CDR3, the DNA is TGTGCCAGTAGTTTCAGGGGGCCGGGCTATGGCTACACCTTC.

The rearrangement joins TRBV6-5 to TRBJ1-2, with D unclear. V was cut by 10 bases and J by 5 bases, with 11 bases left in between. Germline-derived CDR1 and CDR2 are MNHEY and SVGAGI. This CDR3 has 11 residues. The CDR3 DNA reads TGTGCCACAGCAAAGGAGTATGGCTACACCTTC. This encodes CATAKEYGYTF.